The 27 T cell receptor beta chains listed next were all sequenced from one sample in a study of neurological immune-mediated disorders. One entry per CDR3 protein, called by TCRdb with MiXCR from the 5' RACE reads. The data show some 70,000 distinct CDR3 sequences, with less than 5.5% seen just once and 6.9% held by the top ten. Sequenced sample: PBMCs. Source of these receptors: a man aged 25 to 40 with multiple sclerosis.

This clonotype was counted at least ten times. The chain joins TRBV6-5 to TRBJ1-1; 7 bases match TRBD1. Germline lookup yields CDR1 MNHEY and CDR2 SVGAGI. The CDR3 length is 15 residues. V was pared by 6 bases and J by 4 bases, with 11 bases of the junction left unmatched. The CDR3 coding sequence is TGTGCCAGCAGCCGACCCGGACAGGTGGGCACTGAAGCTTTCTTT. Translation: CASSRPGQVGTEAFF.

With respect to this clonotype: One junction end disagrees with the germline gene, perhaps due to a read error. The gene calls are TRBV4-1 and TRBJ2-1; no clear D gene. CDR1 and CDR2 (germline): MGHRA, YSYEKL. The CDR3 is made up of 14 amino acids. In nucleotides, the CDR3 is TGCGCCAACAGCCAAGATTCAAGGGACAATGAGCAGTTCTTC. It encodes CANSQDSRDNEQFF.

This clonotype was seen repeatedly, ten times or more. The CDR3 here is CSARRVRGGWDSNQPQHF. The CDR3 DNA follows: TGCAGTGCTAGGAGGGTCAGGGGAGGTTGGGATAGCAATCAGCCCCAGCATTTT. The chain has TRBV20-1 and TRBJ1-5; D might be TRBD1 (6 bases). The CDR3 extends over 18 amino acids. Germline lookup yields CDR1 DFQATT and CDR2 SNEGSKA (reference sequence). Trimming removed 3 bases at V and 0 bases at J, with 21 bases between.

This clonotype was seen repeatedly, ten times or more. V and J are TRBV7-8 and TRBJ2-7; D may be TRBD1 or TRBD2 (6 bases each). The CDR3 runs 14 residues. Looked up from germline, CDR1 is SGHVS and CDR2 is FQNEAQ. V was trimmed by 5 bases and J by 2 bases, leaving 13 bases between them. CDR3 sequence: CASSATGGPYEQYF. The DNA for the CDR3 is TGTGCCAGCAGCGCAACCGGGGGCCCCTACGAGCAGTACTTC.

In this sample, this clonotype is medium-sized (0.01 to 0.1%). J is TRBJ2-7 and V is TRBV10-3; perhaps TRBD2 as D (5 bases). The germline V gene has CDR1 ENHRY and CDR2 SYGVKD. The CDR3 length is 16 residues. V was pared by 0 bases and J by 3 bases, with 15 bases between. The CDR3 bases are TGTGCCATCAGTGAGTCAGGACGGGAACCATACTACGAGCAGTACGTC. Its translation is CAISESGREPYYEQYV.

The chain couples TRBV7-6 to TRBJ1-4; 7 bases align to TRBD1. The CDR3 extends over 14 amino acids. J was trimmed by 6 bases and V by 0 bases; bases with no gene match: 1. Germline values: CDR1 SGHVS, CDR2 FNYEAQ. This chain's CDR3 is CASSLAGGDEKLFF. The CDR3 DNA sequence: TGTGCCAGCAGCTTAGCAGGGGGCGATGAAAAACTGTTTTTT. Full variable domain (rest looked up from reference TRBV7-6 and TRBJ1-4): GAGVSQSPRYKVTKRGQDVALRCDPISGHVSLYWYRQALGQGPEFLTYFNYEAQQDKSGLPNDRFSAERPEGSISTLTIQRTEQRDSAMYRCASSLAGGDEKLFFGSGTQLSVL.

This clonotype was counted at least ten times. The chain joins TRBV7-9 to TRBJ2-1; either TRBD1 or TRBD2 may fit D (6 bases each). The V gene's germline CDR1 is SEHNR and CDR2 FQNEAQ (reference sequence). This CDR3 has 17 residues. Trimming cost V 4 bases and J 0 bases, with 16 bases left between them. For the CDR3, the DNA is TGTGCCAGCAGCTCCTACGGGGGCCCTAGCTCCTACAATGAGCAGTTCTTC. Encoded protein: CASSSYGGPSSYNEQFF.

This clonotype was observed at least ten times. The chain carries TRBV15 and TRBJ1-6, with 8 bases identical to TRBD1. The CDR3 contains 15 residues. The ends lost 3 bases at V and 6 bases at J; junction bases unmatched: 4. Germline assignment: CDR1 LNHNV and CDR2 YYDKDF (reference sequence). The CDR3 is CATSSQGAINSPLHF. Written as DNA, the CDR3 is TGTGCCACCAGCAGTCAGGGGGCGATTAATTCACCCCTCCACTTT.

This clonotype was detected ten times or more. The chain is built from TRBV4-1 and TRBJ1-2, with D tentatively TRBD1 (5 bases). The CDR3 covers 15 residues. The V end was cut by 1 base, the J end by 5 bases, with 14 bases between. Germline V gene data show CDR1 as MGHRA and CDR2 as YSYEKL. CDR3 in amino acids: CASSQVSREAYGYTF. The CDR3 bases are TGCGCCAGCAGCCAAGTCTCCAGGGAGGCGTATGGCTACACCTTC.

This clonotype was recorded many times. The gene calls are TRBV29-1 and TRBJ1-1; a weak D match, TRBD1 (5 bases). The CDR3 spans 12 residues. V was pared by 3 bases and J by 2 bases, with 7 bases between. Germline V CDR1 and CDR2: SQVTM, ANQGSEA. Here the CDR3 DNA reads TGCAGCGTTGATCAGGGAAACACTGAAGCTTTCTTT. Protein product: CSVDQGNTEAFF.

This clonotype occurred many times. The V call is TRBV7-8, the J call TRBJ2-1; D not resolved. Germline lookup yields CDR1 SGHVS and CDR2 FQNEAQ. The CDR3 has 14 amino acids. With 2 bases removed from V and 4 bases from J, the gap between germline ends came to 9 bases. The CDR3 protein is CASSLRLGYNEQFF. The CDR3 DNA reads TGTGCCAGCAGCTTACGGCTAGGGTACAATGAGCAGTTCTTC.

This clonotype was seen more than once but under ten times. V and J are TRBV10-3 and TRBJ2-1, with D maybe TRBD2 (5 bases). CDR3 length equals 15 residues. Germline assignment: CDR1 ENHRY and CDR2 SYGVKD. V lost 10 bases and J lost 0, with 16 bases in between. The CDR3 DNA is TGTGCCACCTACGGGGAGCTAAGCTCCTACAATGAGCAGTTCTTC. Translating gives CATYGELSSYNEQFF.

This clonotype was recorded many times. The chain links TRBV29-1 to TRBJ1-1; possible D gene TRBD1, 5 bases. The CDR3 consists of 14 residues. Trimming stripped 5 bases from V and 8 bases from J, with 21 bases between. Germline V gene sequence: CDR1 SQVTM, CDR2 ANQGSEA. CDR3 amino acids: CSVLRPLTGTEAFF. In DNA form, the CDR3 reads TGCAGCGTTCTCCGCCCACTCACAGGCACGGAAGCTTTCTTT.

This clonotype occurred a few times. The rearrangement links TRBV6-5 to TRBJ1-6; maybe TRBD1 (6 bases). Trimming pared 1 base from V and 7 bases from J, leaving 14 bases between. The CDR3 covers 16 residues. Germline V lookup: CDR1 MNHEY, CDR2 SVGAGI. The CDR3 DNA reads as TGTGCCAGCAGTTACTTTCTAGGGGGTGGAAATTCACCCCTCCACTTT. Residues: CASSYFLGGGNSPLHF.

The chain links TRBV4-1 to TRBJ1-2, with D possibly being TRBD1 (5 bases). Germline V lookup: CDR1 MGHRA, CDR2 YSYEKL. This CDR3 region has 15 residues. Between the trimmed V and J ends, which lost 7 bases and 0 bases, there was a span of 15 bases. The CDR3 DNA is TGCGCCAGCACCCTGCAGGGTTTGGCTAACTATGGCTACACCTTC. It encodes CASTLQGLANYGYTF.

This clonotype was counted many times. The rearrangement links TRBV5-1 to TRBJ2-7, with a weak D call TRBD2 (5 bases). Germline loops: CDR1 SGHRS, CDR2 YFSETQ. This CDR3 region has 13 residues. The ends were cut back, 2 bases at V and 6 bases at J, with 12 bases in the middle. This CDR3 reads CASSFSGRGEQYV. The CDR3 DNA sequence: TGCGCCAGCAGCTTCAGCGGACGGGGCGAGCAGTACGTC.

This clonotype occurred many times. The chain uses TRBV27 and TRBJ2-2, with D perhaps TRBD1 (6 bases). In germline, CDR1 is MNHEY, CDR2 SMNVEV (reference sequence). The CDR3 is 13 amino acids. Deletions cut 4 bases from V and 9 bases from J, with 12 bases between. CDR3 sequence (DNA): TGTGCCAGCAGTTCTCCCAGGGACAGGGAGCTGTTTTTT. Its translation: CASSSPRDRELFF.

This clonotype was picked up many times. This chain links TRBV12-3 or TRBV12-4 with TRBJ1-1, with D unresolved. With 4 bases removed from V and 5 bases from J, the gap between germline ends came to 17 bases. The CDR3 is made up of 15 amino acids. DNA for the CDR3: TGTGCCAGCAGTTGGAGGACGGAGGTGGGGACTGAAGCTTTCTTT. Residues: CASSWRTEVGTEAFF.

This clonotype was recorded many times. This sequence joins TRBV10-3 and TRBJ1-2, with 8 bases identical to TRBD1. Trimming cost V 3 bases and J 3 bases; bases outside gene matches: 3. The CDR3 runs to 14 residues. The germline V gene has CDR1 ENHRY and CDR2 SYGVKD. CDR3 protein: CAISDQGADYGYTF. DNA of the CDR3: TGTGCCATCAGTGACCAGGGGGCAGACTATGGCTACACCTTC.

This clonotype was counted many times. The CDR3 nucleotides read TGTGCCTGGGGGCAGGGGGGAGATACGCAGTATTTT. Its translation is CAWGQGGDTQYF. This rearrangement joins TRBV12-3 or TRBV12-4 to TRBJ2-3, with D possibly matching TRBD1 (7 bases). V lost 11 bases, J lost 5 bases, and 14 bases lay in between. The CDR3 is 12 amino acids.

This clonotype was recorded many times. The chain carries TRBV6-1 and TRBJ2-1; tentatively, D is TRBD2 (5 bases). Germline V lookup: CDR1 MNHNS, CDR2 SASEGT. Trimming cost V 6 bases and J 7 bases, with 13 bases left between them. This CDR3 region has 13 residues. This CDR3 reads CASSRDLWNEQFF. CDR3 coding DNA: TGTGCCAGCAGCCGGGATCTCTGGAATGAGCAGTTCTTC.

Many counts were recorded for this clonotype. This chain links TRBV7-9 with TRBJ2-6, with a tentative D call TRBD1 (6 bases). Germline V gene lookup returns CDR1 SEHNR and CDR2 FQNEAQ (reference sequence). Trimming took 8 bases from V and 0 from J, leaving 11 bases between them. The CDR3 contains 15 residues. CDR3 protein: CASHSRGSGANVLTF. The CDR3 nucleotides are TGTGCCAGCCACTCCAGGGGCTCTGGGGCCAACGTCCTGACTTTC. Supplemented by reference TRBV7-9 and TRBJ2-6, the full variable domain reads DTGVSQNPRHKITKRGQNVTFRCDPISEHNRLYWYRQTLGQGPEFLTYFQNEAQLEKSRLLSDRFSAERPKGSFSTLEIQRTEQGDSAMYLCASHSRGSGANVLTFGAGSRLTVL.

The rearrangement joins TRBV15 to TRBJ1-2, with D unclear. CDR1 and CDR2 from the germline V gene are LNHNV and YYDKDF (reference sequence). V lost 0 bases to trimming and J lost 8 bases, with 13 bases between them. The CDR3 loop spans 14 amino acids. CDR3 region: CATSRDAAAGGYTF. DNA for the CDR3: TGTGCCACCAGCAGAGATGCGGCGGCGGGGGGCTACACCTTC.

This clonotype was seen ten or more times. This CDR3 reads CASSHLYRVEAFF. The DNA for the CDR3 is TGCGCCAGCAGCCACCTCTACAGGGTTGAAGCTTTCTTT. The chain combines TRBV4-1 with TRBJ1-1; possibly TRBD1 for D (6 bases). Trimming left V 3 bases short and J 7 bases short, with 12 bases between. The CDR3 is 13 residues long. Germline values: CDR1 MGHRA, CDR2 YSYEKL.

This clonotype was observed at least ten times. The chain has TRBV12-3 or TRBV12-4 and TRBJ1-1; D is possibly TRBD1 (6 bases). CDR3 length: 17 residues. V shed 4 bases and J shed 7 bases, with 25 bases lying between them. CDR3 in DNA: TGTGCCAGCAGTTCACATACCAGCCGGGGGCGGGAGTATGAAGCTTTCTTT. Its protein is CASSSHTSRGREYEAFF.

The table lists this clonotype with many counts. This chain uses TRBV4-1 with TRBJ1-3, with 9 bases aligning to TRBD1. Trimming at V came to 4 bases and at J to 4 bases, leaving 5 bases not matched to a gene. CDR1 MGHRA and CDR2 YSYEKL come from the germline V gene. The CDR3 is 15 residues long. DNA for the CDR3: TGCGCCAGCAGCCGTCGGACAGGGGACGGAAACACCATATATTTT. It is translated as CASSRRTGDGNTIYF.

V gene TRBV10-3 combines with J gene TRBJ2-7; maybe TRBD2 (7 bases). The CDR3 is made up of 14 amino acids. The germline V gene encodes CDR1 ENHRY and CDR2 SYGVKD. Trimming stripped 3 bases from V and 6 bases from J, with 15 bases between. The CDR3: CAISDAGAIPEQYF. As DNA, the CDR3 is TGTGCCATCAGTGACGCGGGGGCCATTCCCGAGCAGTACTTC.